This T cell receptor beta chain was recorded in a study of blood T cell repertoires in COVID-19. About the research overall: Specimens from acute and convalescent COVID-19 originated in the United States, Italy and Spain. T cells, B-cell-depleted T cells, or PBMCs supplied cDNA or gDNA.

V lost 4 bases, J lost 9 bases, and 5 bases stayed unmatched. From germline, CDR1 is SGHAT and CDR2 FQDESV (reference sequence). This CDR3 region has 12 residues. Only a few counts were recorded for this clone. In the original analysis: Counts of nucleated cells, estimated from reference gene primer amplification, were obtained. Clones were sequenced by immunoSEQ multiplex PCR, and TCRdb holds only the in-frame ones, with some missing. V and J calls plus clone size are reproduced from that table; the DNA served to infer D and trimming. The sample yields about 300,000 clones, over 70% seen once. Sequenced material: peripheral blood. This chain connects TRBV11-1 to TRBJ1-1, with 7 positions matching TRBD1. This receptor was taken from a woman aged 35 to 49 who had recovered from COVID-19. The CDR3 DNA is TGTGCCAGCAGCTCCGGACAGGTCAAAGCTTTCTTT. As protein: CASSSGQVKAFF.